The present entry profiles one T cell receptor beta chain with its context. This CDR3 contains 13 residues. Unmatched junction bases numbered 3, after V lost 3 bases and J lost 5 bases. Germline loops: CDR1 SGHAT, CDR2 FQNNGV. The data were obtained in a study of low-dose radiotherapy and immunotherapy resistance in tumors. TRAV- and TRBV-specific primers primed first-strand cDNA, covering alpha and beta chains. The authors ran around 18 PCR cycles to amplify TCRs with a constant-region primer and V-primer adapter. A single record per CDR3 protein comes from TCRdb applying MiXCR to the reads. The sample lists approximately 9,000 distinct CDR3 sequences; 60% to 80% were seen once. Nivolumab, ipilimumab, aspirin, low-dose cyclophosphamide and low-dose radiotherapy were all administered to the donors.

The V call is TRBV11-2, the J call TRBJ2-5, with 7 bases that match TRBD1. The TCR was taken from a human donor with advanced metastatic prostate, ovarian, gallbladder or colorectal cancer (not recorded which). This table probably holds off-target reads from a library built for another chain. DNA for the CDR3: TGTGCCAGCAGCTTTAGGGGGCTGGAGACCCAGTACTTC. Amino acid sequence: CASSFRGLETQYF. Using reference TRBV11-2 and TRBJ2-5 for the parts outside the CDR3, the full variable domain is EAGVAQSPRYKIIEKRQSVAFWCNPISGHATLYWYQQILGQGPKLLIQFQNNGVVDDSQLPKDRFSAERLKGVDSTLKIQPAKLEDSAVYLCASSFRGLETQYFGPGTRLLVL.